This T cell receptor (beta chain) was sequenced in a study of T cell repertoires in cytomegalovirus infection. Study-level results: HLA-C-restricted CMV clonotypes gave the most frequent clonotype in two of eight donors.

One entry per CDR3 protein results from TCRdb running MiXCR on the reads. This sample yields 650,000 to 850,000 distinct CDR3 sequences, of which about 27% are seen a single time; 13% belongs to the top ten. This clonotype was seen only a few times. No antigen is known for it. The CDR3 totals 17 residues. CDR1 is MNHNS and CDR2 is SASEGT in the germline V gene. V was clipped by 0 bases and J by 0 bases, with 12 bases between them. Sequencing was performed on cultured CD8+ T cells from PBMCs, taken from culture after CMV antigen stimulation. This receptor was taken from a human donor in good health (CMV status not recorded). Some clones in this sample may be carry-over from other donors' samples. The chain uses TRBV6-1 and TRBJ2-4; D unclear. CDR3 nucleotides: TGTGCCAGCAGTGAAGCGCAGAGAACCTTAGCCAAAAACATTCAGTACTTC. It yields the protein CASSEAQRTLAKNIQYF.